The present entry profiles one TCR beta chain with its context. The antigen remains undetermined. Germline V gene data show CDR1 as ENHRY and CDR2 as SYGVKD. The V gene lost 10 bases and the J gene lost 2 bases, with 14 bases spanning the gap. This CDR3 spans 14 amino acids. The data originate from a study of radiotherapy plus CTLA-4 blockade in lung cancer. Study details: Objective responses occurred in roughly a sixth of patients; around 31% had disease control.

TCRdb's table, derived via immunoSEQ multiplex PCR, lists solely in-frame clones and lacks some. The sample consists of roughly 73,000 clones, over 75% of them appearing once. Receiving focal radiation plus CTLA-4 blockade with ipilimumab were patients who had chemo-refractory metastatic non-small-cell lung cancer. Study-level results: Clones of tumor-derived TCRs expanded in blood after radiotherapy plus ipilimumab. With interferon-beta, early dynamics of blood T cell clones were reported to best predict response.

The specimen was peripheral blood, collected from a patient treated with radiotherapy plus ipilimumab. The clonotype comes from a human donor with non-small cell lung cancer that progressed on radiotherapy plus ipilimumab. This chain links TRBV10-3 with TRBJ2-2; D unclear. DNA of the CDR3: TGTGCCACCATAGCAGATACAAACACCGGGGAGCTGTTTTTT. It translates to CATIADTNTGELFF.